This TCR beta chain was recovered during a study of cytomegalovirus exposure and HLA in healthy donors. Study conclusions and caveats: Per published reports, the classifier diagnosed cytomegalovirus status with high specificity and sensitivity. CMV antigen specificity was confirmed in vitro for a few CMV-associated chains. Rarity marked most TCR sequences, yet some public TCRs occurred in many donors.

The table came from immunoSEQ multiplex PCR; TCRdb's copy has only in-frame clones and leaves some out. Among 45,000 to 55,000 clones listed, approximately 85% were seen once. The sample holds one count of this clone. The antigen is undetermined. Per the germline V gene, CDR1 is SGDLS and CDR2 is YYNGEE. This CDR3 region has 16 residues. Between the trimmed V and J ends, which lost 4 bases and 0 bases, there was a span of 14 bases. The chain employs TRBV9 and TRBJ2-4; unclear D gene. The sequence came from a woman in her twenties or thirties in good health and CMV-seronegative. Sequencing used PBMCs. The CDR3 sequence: CASSPDFSLAKNIQYF. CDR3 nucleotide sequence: TGTGCCAGCAGCCCTGACTTTTCACTAGCCAAAAACATTCAGTACTTC.